This record covers a single T cell receptor beta chain. The length of the CDR3 is 13 residues. Trimming stripped 6 bases from V and 4 bases from J, with 11 bases between. Germline V gene lookup returns CDR1 SNHLY and CDR2 FYNNEI. Data came from immunoSEQ multiplex PCR; TCRdb stores just in-frame clones and leaves some out. The sample lists roughly 100,000 clones, 90% occurring once. The record originates from a study of blood T cell repertoires in COVID-19. Study in general: There were acute and convalescent COVID-19 samples, and they came from the United States, Italy and Spain.

This sequence was found in a man in his fifties with acute or convalescent COVID-19. The sequenced material came from peripheral blood. This chain links TRBV2 with TRBJ2-3, with D perhaps TRBD1 (6 bases). CDR3 residues: CASREGVADTQYF. In nucleotides, the CDR3 is TGTGCCAGCAGAGAGGGGGTTGCAGATACGCAGTATTTT.